This T cell receptor (beta chain) was observed in a study of beta chain features in type 1 diabetes. Broader study findings: High-TCR-expressing cells could be over-represented by cDNA sequencing. Moderate yet significant TCRB CDR3 shortening was seen in Type 1 diabetes patients in all four CD4+ subsets. No resolution was reached here on whether HLA type influences TCRB rearrangement.

There are 13 residues in the CDR3. Looked up from germline, CDR1 is LGHNA and CDR2 is YSLEER. With 0 bases removed from V and 7 bases from J, the gap between germline ends came to 7 bases. Expressed TCRB transcripts were sequenced because the entire RNA isolate underwent reverse transcription. Profiled with immunoSEQ multiplex PCR; TCRdb holds only in-frame clones, not every one. The sample records around 690,000 clones, 9.5% to 15% being singletons. This clone has only a few counts. Its antigen is still unknown. The identical CDR3 is also encoded by other nucleotide sequences in the sample. This rearrangement joins TRBV4-3 to TRBJ1-5; D not certain. This sequence originates from a young man with type 1 diabetes. What was sequenced was naive CD4+ T cells from blood. CDR3 residues: CASSQDAGQPQHF. The CDR3 nucleotides read TGCGCCAGCAGCCAAGATGCGGGGCAGCCCCAGCATTTT.